These 23 T cell receptor beta chains were sequenced from one sample in a study of beta chain features in type 1 diabetes. Findings and limits, study-wide: Type 1 diabetes patients showed a moderate but significant shortening of TCRB CDR3s in all four CD4+ subsets.

Expressed TCRB transcripts got sequenced, as all isolated RNA was reverse transcribed. The table came from immunoSEQ multiplex PCR; TCRdb's copy has only in-frame clones and leaves some out. Seen here are over 600,000 clones, around 12% observed once, and the top ten hold more than 0.1%. Antigens of these TCRs are unknown. The sequenced material came from naive CD4+ T cells from blood. These TCRs come from a man younger than 45 with type 1 diabetes.

Points on this clone: The same CDR3 is also encoded by other DNA sequences in this sample. V and J are TRBV5-1 and TRBJ2-7; weak D call: TRBD2 (5 bases). The CDR3 is 12 amino acids. CDR1 and CDR2 (germline): SGHRS, YFSETQ. V lost 2 bases to trimming and J lost 6 bases, with 9 bases between them. CDR3 coding DNA: TGCGCCAGCAGCTTATCCGGGGTCGAGCAGTACTTC. Translation: CASSLSGVEQYF.

The rearrangement links TRBV7-2 to TRBJ2-2, with D unclear. CDR1 and CDR2 from the germline V gene are SGHTA and FQGNSA. Trimming took 1 base from V and 0 from J, leaving 9 bases between them. CDR3 length: 16 residues. CDR3 nucleotides: TGTGCCAGCAGCTTAGATGCAGGAACGAACACCGGGGAGCTGTTTTTT. This codes for CASSLDAGTNTGELFF.

The V and J genes are TRBV30 and TRBJ2-7, with 7 positions matching TRBD1. The germline gives CDR1 GTSNPN, CDR2 SVGIG (reference sequence). The CDR3 totals 12 residues. J lost 4 bases, V lost 5 bases, and 5 bases had no gene match. The CDR3 is CAWATGPYEQYF. CDR3 DNA: TGTGCCTGGGCGACAGGGCCTTACGAGCAGTACTTC. The whole variable domain, filled in from reference TRBV30 and TRBJ2-7, reads SQTIHQWPATLVQPVGSPLSLECTVEGTSNPNLYWYRQAAGRGLQLLFYSVGIGQISSEVPQNLSASRPQDRQFILSSKKLLLSDSGFYLCAWATGPYEQYFGPGTRLTVT.

The table lists this clone with a few counts. The rearrangement joins TRBV18 to TRBJ2-1, with TRBD1 matching over 7 bases. The V gene end was trimmed by 4 bases and the J gene end by 5 bases; junction bases not matched to a gene: 2. This CDR3 contains 13 residues. In germline, CDR1 is KGHSH, CDR2 LQKENI. CDR3 residues: CASSRTGNNEQFF. CDR3 DNA sequence: TGTGCCAGCTCACGGACAGGAAACAATGAGCAGTTCTTC.

This clone was counted between two and nine times. The chain carries TRBV27 and TRBJ1-1, with a tentative D call TRBD1 (5 bases). Trimming left V 5 bases short and J 4 bases short, with 17 bases between. The V gene's germline CDR1 is MNHEY and CDR2 SMNVEV (reference sequence). This CDR3 is 15 amino acids long. DNA for the CDR3: TGTGCCAGCAGTCACCCTAGGAGGGGACGCACTGAAGCTTTCTTT. As protein: CASSHPRRGRTEAFF.

This clone came up a few times. This sequence joins TRBV7-9 and TRBJ2-7, with TRBD2 as a possible D gene (6 bases). The CDR3 consists of 15 residues. Trimming stripped 1 base from V and 5 bases from J, with 15 bases between. The germline V gene encodes CDR1 SEHNR and CDR2 FQNEAQ (reference sequence). This CDR3 reads CASSLVLRGMDEQYF. Here the CDR3 DNA reads TGTGCCAGCAGCTTAGTCTTGCGGGGAATGGACGAGCAGTACTTC.

The J gene is TRBJ2-2, the V gene TRBV6-5; no reliable D call. Germline CDR1 MNHEY, CDR2 SVGAGI. The CDR3 spans 14 residues. V was cut by 7 bases and J by 7 bases, with 16 bases left in between. In nucleotides, the CDR3 is TGTGCCAGCACTGTGACATACGATGGCGGGGAGCTGTTTTTT. Translation: CASTVTYDGGELFF.

This clone was counted once. The chain carries TRBV6-1 and TRBJ2-3, with TRBD2 matching over 8 bases. The V gene's germline CDR1 is MNHNS and CDR2 SASEGT. V lost 3 bases, J lost 5 bases, and 7 bases stayed unmatched. The CDR3 has 15 residues. This chain's CDR3 is CASSEIRGGRDTQYF. The CDR3 bases are TGTGCCAGCAGTGAGATACGGGGGGGACGAGATACGCAGTATTTT.

In its sample, this clone was seen a few times. J is TRBJ1-4 and V is TRBV27, with D possibly matching TRBD1 (5 bases). The CDR3 length is 15 residues. Per germline, CDR1 MNHEY and CDR2 SMNVEV (reference sequence). V lost 0 bases, J lost 3 bases, and 8 bases lay in between. In nucleotides, the CDR3 is TGTGCCAGCAGTTTATCCGGGACCCCTAATGAAAAACTGTTTTTT. It translates to CASSLSGTPNEKLFF.

This clone was seen a handful of times. The rearrangement links TRBV30 to TRBJ1-3; the match to TRBD1 covers 7 bases. The CDR3 is 13 amino acids. In germline, CDR1 is GTSNPN, CDR2 SVGIG (reference sequence). The J segment lost 1 base and the V segment lost 5 bases, leaving 2 bases of the junction unmatched. CDR3 in amino acids: CAWWTGSGNTIYF. The DNA for the CDR3 is TGTGCCTGGTGGACAGGATCTGGAAACACCATATATTTT.

V is TRBV7-9 and J is TRBJ2-2, with D unclear. This CDR3 has 14 residues. V was clipped by 2 bases and J by 6 bases, with 10 bases between them. Per germline, CDR1 SEHNR and CDR2 FQNEAQ (reference sequence). In DNA form, the CDR3 reads TGTGCCAGCAGCTTAAGTATGGCGTCCGGGGAGCTGTTTTTT. Translation: CASSLSMASGELFF.

The gene calls are TRBV5-4 and TRBJ1-6; 8 bases are a match to TRBD1. This CDR3 comprises 17 residues. Trimming removed 2 bases from V and 6 bases from J; junction bases left unmatched: 10. Germline CDR1 reads SGHNT; CDR2 reads YYREEE (reference sequence). CDR3 loop: CASSFSPRGLRNSPLHF. CDR3 DNA sequence: TGTGCCAGCAGCTTCTCCCCCAGGGGGCTTCGTAATTCACCCCTCCACTTT.

V gene TRBV9 combines with J gene TRBJ2-3; D call uncertain. The V end lost 3 bases, the J end lost 2 bases, and 4 bases lay between the germline ends. The germline CDR1 and CDR2 sequences are SGDLS and YYNGEE. This CDR3 has 12 residues. The CDR3 loop is CASSAVTDTQYF. The CDR3 DNA reads TGTGCCAGCAGCGCCGTCACAGATACGCAGTATTTT.

This rearrangement joins TRBV11-2 to TRBJ2-2; a weak D match, TRBD2 (6 bases). V gave up 0 bases and J gave up 4 bases, with 15 bases separating them. This CDR3 is built from 17 residues. CDR1 SGHAT and CDR2 FQNNGV come from the germline V gene. The CDR3 coding sequence is TGTGCCAGCAGCTTAGATAGCGGCTACCGGGGCACCGGGGAGCTGTTTTTT. This codes for CASSLDSGYRGTGELFF.

The table lists this clone with a few counts. This chain links TRBV29-1 with TRBJ1-2; TRBD1 might be the D (5 bases). The CDR3 sequence is 13 residues long. CDR1 and CDR2 (germline): SQVTM, ANQGSEA. V was shortened by 0 bases and J by 5 bases, with 10 bases between the two germline ends. Here the CDR3 DNA reads TGCAGCGTTGAAGATGGGACGGGATATGGCTACACCTTC. It translates to CSVEDGTGYGYTF.

The CDR3, as DNA: TGCGCCAGCAGCCATGGACAGGGGGCGGCAGATACGCAGTATTTT. Amino acids: CASSHGQGAADTQYF. V and J are TRBV4-3 and TRBJ2-3; 11 bases are a match to TRBD1. Germline loops: CDR1 LGHNA, CDR2 YSLEER. The CDR3 is 15 residues long. The V segment lost 3 bases and the J segment 4 bases; nucleotides outside the gene matches: 3.

V gene TRBV4-3 combines with J gene TRBJ1-6, with 9 bases that match TRBD1. V trimming: 4 bases; J trimming: 9 bases; junction bases outside the gene matches: 13. The CDR3 totals 17 residues. The germline V gene has CDR1 LGHNA and CDR2 YSLEER. For the CDR3, the DNA is TGCGCCAGCAGCCCCGGATACGGACAGGGGTTCGTTTCACCCCTCCACTTT. It is translated as CASSPGYGQGFVSPLHF.

This clone was found a few times. The rearrangement joins TRBV18 to TRBJ2-5; D remains unclear. The CDR3 runs to 15 residues. The germline V gene encodes CDR1 KGHSH and CDR2 LQKENI. The V end was cut by 5 bases, the J end by 2 bases, with 15 bases between. The CDR3 sequence is CASSTGYRVQETQYF. The CDR3 nucleotides are TGTGCCAGCTCAACCGGCTACCGGGTTCAAGAGACCCAGTACTTC.

This chain connects TRBV2 to TRBJ1-6; D gene unclear. From germline, CDR1 is SNHLY and CDR2 FYNNEI. The CDR3 has 14 residues. Between the trimmed V and J ends, which lost 7 bases and 6 bases, there was a span of 13 bases. The CDR3 here is CASMPLTGNSPLHF. The CDR3 DNA reads TGTGCCAGCATGCCTCTTACTGGTAATTCACCCCTCCACTTT.

The V gene is TRBV4-2, the J gene TRBJ1-2; D is uncertain. There are 12 residues in the CDR3. Trimming took off 3 bases at V and 6 bases at J, with 8 bases between the two ends. Germline-derived CDR1 and CDR2 are LGHNA and YNFKEQ. In DNA, the CDR3 is TGTGCCAGCAGCCAGCGGAGGGATGGCTACACCTTC. It codes for CASSQRRDGYTF.

The chain recombines TRBV6-1 with TRBJ1-4; D remains ambiguous. V lost 3 bases and J 0 bases, leaving 17 bases between the germline ends. CDR1 is MNHNS, CDR2 SASEGT, per germline. The CDR3 extends over 18 amino acids. The CDR3 DNA sequence: TGTGCCAGCAGTGATATCTCGTCGGTGTGGGCAACTAATGAAAAACTGTTTTTT. Translating gives CASSDISSVWATNEKLFF.

Here the CDR3 DNA reads TGCAGCGTTGGGCCGGGACAGGGAGTCAATGAGCAGTTCTTC. Encoded protein: CSVGPGQGVNEQFF. The chain joins TRBV29-1 to TRBJ2-1, with 9 bases lining up with TRBD1. V was pared by 4 bases and J by 6 bases, with 7 bases of the junction left unmatched. CDR3 length: 14 amino acids. Looked up from germline, CDR1 is SQVTM and CDR2 is ANQGSEA.

This chain connects TRBV10-3 to TRBJ1-2; D remains unclear. Germline CDR1 is ENHRY and CDR2 is SYGVKD. This CDR3 is 13 amino acids long. V was clipped by 4 bases and J by 2 bases, with 8 bases between them. The CDR3 is CAISVGLNYGYTF. The CDR3 DNA reads TGTGCCATCAGTGTTGGTTTGAACTATGGCTACACCTTC.